One and the same sample provided the 18 T cell receptor beta chains below, sequenced in a study of cytomegalovirus exposure and HLA in healthy donors. Profiling relied on immunoSEQ multiplex PCR, and the TCRdb table lists in-frame clones only, not all of them. The table shows about 56,000 clones, with more than 80% occurring only once. Sequenced: PBMCs. Receptor source: a man aged 18 to 29 in good health and CMV-seronegative.

This clone has just one count. The V call is TRBV5-6, the J call TRBJ2-1, with no clear D. V lost 2 bases, J lost 3 bases, and 15 bases lay in between. The CDR3 consists of 16 residues. The germline V gene has CDR1 SGHDT and CDR2 YYEEEE. The CDR3 nucleotides read TGTGCCAGCAGCTTTTCGGCTAGTCATTTCTACAATGAGCAGTTCTTC. Amino acid sequence: CASSFSASHFYNEQFF.

The chain couples TRBV10-3 to TRBJ2-3; no clear D gene. Germline CDR1 ENHRY, CDR2 SYGVKD. V lost 0 bases, J lost 5 bases, and 6 bases lay in between. The CDR3 runs 13 residues. The CDR3 region is CAISESPQDTQYF. The CDR3 bases are TGTGCCATCAGTGAGTCACCACAAGATACGCAGTATTTT.

The chain carries TRBV15 and TRBJ2-2; 8 bases match TRBD2. The CDR3 extends over 15 amino acids. With 3 bases clipped from V and 0 bases from J, the junction kept 0 bases outside the gene matches. The V gene's germline CDR1 is LNHNV and CDR2 YYDKDF (reference sequence). CDR3 bases: TGTGCCACCAGCAGTAGCGGGGCGAACACCGGGGAGCTGTTTTTT. It specifies CATSSSGANTGELFF.

This sequence joins TRBV6-5 and TRBJ2-7, with D perhaps TRBD2 (5 bases). V lost 6 bases to trimming and J lost 6 bases, with 15 bases between them. CDR3 length equals 13 residues. The germline V gene encodes CDR1 MNHEY and CDR2 SVGAGI. The CDR3 spells CASSRGNRPEQYF. As DNA, the CDR3 is TGTGCCAGCAGCCGAGGGAATAGGCCCGAGCAGTACTTC.

The gene calls are TRBV5-1 and TRBJ2-5; perhaps TRBD2 as D (6 bases). V lost 6 bases and J 1 base, leaving 10 bases between the germline ends. The CDR3 contains 13 residues. Germline CDR1 reads SGHRS; CDR2 reads YFSETQ. CDR3 sequence reads: CASKVEGQETQYF. The CDR3, as DNA: TGCGCCAGCAAGGTGGAGGGCCAAGAGACCCAGTACTTC.

The gene calls are TRBV19 and TRBJ2-1; D gene ambiguous. Germline V gives CDR1 LNHDA, CDR2 SQIVND (reference sequence). V lost 4 bases, J lost 0 bases, and 10 bases lay in between. The CDR3 runs to 15 residues. CDR3 bases: TGTGCCAGTAGTAGCACAAGGAGCTCCTACAATGAGCAGTTCTTC. The encoded protein is CASSSTRSSYNEQFF.

The chain has TRBV5-1 and TRBJ2-1, with 9 bases matching TRBD2. Germline trimming cut 0 bases from V and 10 bases from J; bases unmatched to any gene: 2. The CDR3 totals 13 residues. Per germline, CDR1 SGHRS and CDR2 YFSETQ. The CDR3 protein is CASSLVLAGEQFF. The CDR3 DNA reads TGCGCCAGCAGCTTGGTCCTAGCGGGGGAGCAGTTCTTC.

The chain carries TRBV29-1 and TRBJ1-2; 10 nucleotides line up with TRBD1. Per germline, CDR1 SQVTM and CDR2 ANQGSEA. The CDR3 runs to 13 residues. The J segment lost 2 bases and the V segment lost 6 bases, leaving 3 bases of the junction unmatched. CDR3 nucleotide sequence: TGCAGCGTCATGGGACAGGGGAACTATGGCTACACCTTC. The encoded protein is CSVMGQGNYGYTF.

The chain employs TRBV7-2 and TRBJ2-7; D is unclear. Germline-derived CDR1 and CDR2 are SGHTA and FQGNSA. This CDR3 is 13 amino acids long. The germline V and J ends were trimmed by 5 bases and 5 bases, with 13 bases remaining between them. CDR3 region: CASSDGLRNEQYF. DNA for the CDR3: TGTGCCAGCAGCGACGGGTTGAGAAACGAGCAGTACTTC.

The V call is TRBV4-2, the J call TRBJ2-3, with unresolved D. V was clipped by 0 bases and J by 5 bases, with 12 bases between them. This CDR3 is 15 amino acids long. Germline-derived CDR1 and CDR2 are LGHNA and YNFKEQ. CDR3 residues: CASSQDTRSQDTQYF. The CDR3 nucleotides read TGTGCCAGCAGCCAAGATACCCGCAGTCAAGATACGCAGTATTTT.

Concerning this clone itself: A junction end diverges from the germline sequence, so it may reflect a read error. V usage is TRBV5-1 and J usage is TRBJ1-5, with D maybe TRBD1 (5 bases). CDR1 and CDR2 (germline): SGHRS, YFSETQ. The CDR3 is 14 amino acids. The CDR3 DNA reads TGCGCCAGCAGCTTGGATCAGGGAAATCTGCCCCAGCATTTT. Translating it yields CASSLDQGNLPQHF.

This chain links TRBV19 with TRBJ2-7, with TRBD1 identical over 8 bases. CDR3 size: 15 residues. From germline, CDR1 is LNHDA and CDR2 SQIVND (reference sequence). The J segment lost 2 bases and the V segment lost 5 bases, leaving 8 bases of the junction unmatched. The CDR3 DNA is TGTGCCAGTAGTGGAACAGGGGGGCAGGCCTACGAGCAGTACTTC. It is translated as CASSGTGGQAYEQYF.

J is TRBJ1-1 and V is TRBV5-1; D ambiguous. The CDR3 is 14 residues long. The V end lost 4 bases, the J end lost 1 base, and 11 bases lay between the germline ends. Germline V gene data show CDR1 as SGHRS and CDR2 as YFSETQ. The CDR3 region is CASSLDGGNTEAFF. CDR3 nucleotides: TGCGCCAGCAGCCTAGACGGTGGGAACACTGAAGCTTTCTTT.

This rearrangement joins TRBV27 to TRBJ2-7, with D unclear. Looked up from germline, CDR1 is MNHEY and CDR2 is SMNVEV (reference sequence). This CDR3 has 13 residues. V lost 4 bases and J 7 bases, leaving 14 bases between the germline ends. This chain's CDR3 is CASSSPLSREQYF. CDR3 DNA sequence: TGTGCCAGCAGTTCCCCCCTCTCCCGGGAGCAGTACTTC.

The rearrangement links TRBV7-8 to TRBJ1-2; possibly TRBD1 for D (6 bases). This CDR3 contains 16 residues. Deletions cut 5 bases from V and 4 bases from J, with 20 bases between. Germline V gene sequence: CDR1 SGHVS, CDR2 FQNEAQ. The CDR3 spells CASSPLTGTYSYGYTF. The CDR3 DNA sequence: TGTGCCAGCAGCCCCCTAACAGGGACCTATTCCTATGGCTACACCTTC.

The rearrangement joins TRBV7-6 to TRBJ2-3; 7 positions match TRBD2. In germline, CDR1 is SGHVS, CDR2 FNYEAQ. The V gene end was trimmed by 5 bases and the J gene end by 1 base; junction bases not matched to a gene: 6. The CDR3 loop spans 15 amino acids. The CDR3 DNA follows: TGTGCCAGCAGCCACGCCACTAGCGGCACAGATACGCAGTATTTT. This codes for CASSHATSGTDTQYF.

The chain joins TRBV4-1 to TRBJ2-3, with 7 nucleotides matching TRBD2. The CDR3 covers 15 residues. J was trimmed by 6 bases and V by 4 bases; bases with no gene match: 10. Germline CDR1 and CDR2: MGHRA and YSYEKL. CDR3 protein: CASSPVGGERDTQYF. The CDR3 nucleotides read TGCGCCAGCAGCCCCGTGGGGGGGGAGAGGGATACGCAGTATTTT.

The chain recombines TRBV19 with TRBJ2-1; D unresolved. There are 15 residues in the CDR3. V was trimmed by 2 bases and J by 0 bases, leaving 8 bases between them. Looked up from germline, CDR1 is LNHDA and CDR2 is SQIVND (reference sequence). The CDR3 nucleotides are TGTGCCAGTAGTATATCACGGAGCTCCTACAATGAGCAGTTCTTC. This gives the protein CASSISRSSYNEQFF.